The entry below describes one TCR beta chain. Its matching antigen is unknown. From germline, CDR1 is SEHNR and CDR2 FQNEAQ (reference sequence). The CDR3 consists of 15 residues. V shed 5 bases, J shed 4 bases, and the junction held 7 bases outside the gene matches. The data were taken from a study of T cells in Graves' hyperthyroidism and ophthalmopathy. The study excluded patients with uncontrolled infection, other autoimmune disease, pregnancy or lactation. The diagnostic basis comprised clinical symptoms, serum thyroxine and TRAb, thyroid ultrasound and orbital computed tomography. It was RNA transcripts that yielded the amplified TCR beta CDR3 regions. HTBI primers were employed in a first-round RT-PCR of the TCR CDR3. TCRdb re-derived calls from the multiplex PCR reads in MiXCR, one entry per CDR3 protein. The sample carries 650,000 to 800,000 distinct CDR3 sequences, over 40% recorded once. General observations from the study: Prediction of ophthalmopathy progression came a median approximately 7 months pre-onset. Ophthalmopathy was separated from stable hyperthyroidism by a 13 V-J model.

Sequencing was done on a sample of peripheral blood or thyroid tissue (not recorded which). The source of this sequence is an adult man with Graves' disease, either hyperthyroidism or ophthalmopathy (not recorded which). The V call is TRBV7-9, the J call TRBJ2-2, with TRBD2 identical over 7 bases. This CDR3 is CASSASGLGTGELFF. CDR3 sequence (DNA): TGTGCCAGCAGCGCGTCCGGACTAGGCACCGGGGAGCTGTTTTTT.